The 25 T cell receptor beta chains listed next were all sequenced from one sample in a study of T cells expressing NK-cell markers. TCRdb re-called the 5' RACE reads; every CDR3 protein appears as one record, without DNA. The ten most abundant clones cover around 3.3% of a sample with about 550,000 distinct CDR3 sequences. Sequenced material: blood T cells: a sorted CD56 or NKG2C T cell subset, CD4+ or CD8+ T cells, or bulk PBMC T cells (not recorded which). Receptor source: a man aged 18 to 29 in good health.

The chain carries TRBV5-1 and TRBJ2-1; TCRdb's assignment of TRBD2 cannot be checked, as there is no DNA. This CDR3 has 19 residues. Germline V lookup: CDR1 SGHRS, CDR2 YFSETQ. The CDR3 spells CASSLRGLAGGLVYNEQFF.

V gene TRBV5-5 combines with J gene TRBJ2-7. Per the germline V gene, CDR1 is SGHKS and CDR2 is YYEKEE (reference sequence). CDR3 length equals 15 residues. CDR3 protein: CASSLGSSTYYEQYF. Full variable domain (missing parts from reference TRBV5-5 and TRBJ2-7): DAGVTQSPTHLIKTRGQQVTLRCSPISGHKSVSWYQQVLGQGPQFIFQYYEKEERGRGNFPDRFSARQFPNYSSELNVNALLLGDSALYLCASSLGSSTYYEQYFGPGTRLTVT.

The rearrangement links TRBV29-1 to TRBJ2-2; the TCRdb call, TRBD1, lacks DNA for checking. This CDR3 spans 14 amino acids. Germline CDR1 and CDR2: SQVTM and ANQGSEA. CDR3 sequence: CSVGNRGFTGELFF.

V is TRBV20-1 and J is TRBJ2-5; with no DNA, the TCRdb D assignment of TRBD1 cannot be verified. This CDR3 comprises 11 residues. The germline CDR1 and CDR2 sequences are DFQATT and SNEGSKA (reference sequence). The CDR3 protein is CSAIRTGPQYF.

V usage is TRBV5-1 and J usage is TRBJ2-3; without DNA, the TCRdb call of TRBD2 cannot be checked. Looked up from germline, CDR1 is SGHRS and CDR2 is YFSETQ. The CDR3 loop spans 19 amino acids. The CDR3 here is CASSWPSTSGSRWLDTQYF.

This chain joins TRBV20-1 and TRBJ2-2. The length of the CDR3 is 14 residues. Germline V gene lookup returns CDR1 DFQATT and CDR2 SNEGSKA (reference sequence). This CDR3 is CSAARARGPGELFF.

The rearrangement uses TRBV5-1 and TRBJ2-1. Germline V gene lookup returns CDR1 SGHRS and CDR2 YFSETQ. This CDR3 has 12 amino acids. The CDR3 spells CASSLGGWEQFF.

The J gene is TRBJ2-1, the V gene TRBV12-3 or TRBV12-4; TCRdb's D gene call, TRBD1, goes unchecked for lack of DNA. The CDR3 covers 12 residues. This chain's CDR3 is CASSGPTAEQFF.

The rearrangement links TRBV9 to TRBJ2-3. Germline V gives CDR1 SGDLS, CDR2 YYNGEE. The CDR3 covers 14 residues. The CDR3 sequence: CASSVDASSATQYF.

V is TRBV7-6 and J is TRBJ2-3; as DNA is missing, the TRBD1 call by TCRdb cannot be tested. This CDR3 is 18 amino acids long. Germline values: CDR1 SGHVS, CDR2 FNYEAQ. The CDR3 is CASSLVPPGDLRTDTQYF.

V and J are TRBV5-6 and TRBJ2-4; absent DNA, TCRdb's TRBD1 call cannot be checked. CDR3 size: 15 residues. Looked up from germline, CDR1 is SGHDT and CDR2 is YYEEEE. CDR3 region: CASWTAGRTKNIQYF.

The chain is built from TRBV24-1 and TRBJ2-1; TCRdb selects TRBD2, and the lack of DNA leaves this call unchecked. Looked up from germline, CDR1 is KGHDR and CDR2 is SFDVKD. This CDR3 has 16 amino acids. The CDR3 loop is CATGLSGSISYNEQFF.

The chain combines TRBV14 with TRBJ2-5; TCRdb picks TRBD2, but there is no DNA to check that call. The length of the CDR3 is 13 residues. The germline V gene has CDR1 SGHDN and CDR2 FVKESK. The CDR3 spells CASRRLPLETQYF.

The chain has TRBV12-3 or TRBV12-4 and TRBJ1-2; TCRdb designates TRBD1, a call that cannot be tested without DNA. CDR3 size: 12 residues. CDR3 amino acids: CASSRPGQVPTF.

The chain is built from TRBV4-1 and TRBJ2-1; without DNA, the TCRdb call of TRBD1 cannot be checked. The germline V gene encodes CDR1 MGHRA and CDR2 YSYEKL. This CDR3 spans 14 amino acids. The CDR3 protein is CASSQGLRGNEQFF.

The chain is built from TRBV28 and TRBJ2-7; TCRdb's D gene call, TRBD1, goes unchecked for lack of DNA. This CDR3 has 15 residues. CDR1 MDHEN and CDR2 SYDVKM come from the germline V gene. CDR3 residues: CASSRPDGYSYEQYF.

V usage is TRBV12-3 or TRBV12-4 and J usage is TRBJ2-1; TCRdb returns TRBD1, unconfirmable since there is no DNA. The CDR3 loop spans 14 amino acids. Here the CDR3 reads CASSLEQGANEQFF.

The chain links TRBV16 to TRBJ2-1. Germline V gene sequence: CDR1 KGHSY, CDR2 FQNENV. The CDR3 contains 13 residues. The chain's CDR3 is CASNSFLSNEQFF.

The CDR3 reads CASREPNQETQYF. This rearrangement joins TRBV27 to TRBJ2-5; lacking DNA, the TRBD2 call made by TCRdb goes unchecked. The CDR3 runs to 13 residues. Germline V gene sequence: CDR1 MNHEY, CDR2 SMNVEV (reference sequence).

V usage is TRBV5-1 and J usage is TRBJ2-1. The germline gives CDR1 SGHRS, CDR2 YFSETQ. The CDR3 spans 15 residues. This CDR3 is CASSIGQVSYNEQFF.

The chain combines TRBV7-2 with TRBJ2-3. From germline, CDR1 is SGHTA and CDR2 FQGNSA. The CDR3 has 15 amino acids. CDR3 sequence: CASRLDRLGIDTQYF.

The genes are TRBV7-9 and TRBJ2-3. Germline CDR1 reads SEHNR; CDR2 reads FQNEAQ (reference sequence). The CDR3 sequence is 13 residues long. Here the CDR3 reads CASSYWVEDTQYF.

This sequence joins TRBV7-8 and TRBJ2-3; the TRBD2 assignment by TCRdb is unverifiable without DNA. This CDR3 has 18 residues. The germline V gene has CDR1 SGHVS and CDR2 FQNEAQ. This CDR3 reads CASSSHRAGASGRSTQYF.

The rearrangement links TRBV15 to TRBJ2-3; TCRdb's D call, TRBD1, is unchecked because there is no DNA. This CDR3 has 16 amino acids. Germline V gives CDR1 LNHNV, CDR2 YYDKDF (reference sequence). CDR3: CATSREGTPSTDTQYF.

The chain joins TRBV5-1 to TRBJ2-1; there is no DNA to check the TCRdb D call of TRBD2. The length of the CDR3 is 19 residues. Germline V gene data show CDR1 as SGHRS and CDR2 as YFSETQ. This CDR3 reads CASSLRTSGFLRLASEQFF. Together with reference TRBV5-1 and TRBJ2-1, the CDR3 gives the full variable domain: KAGVTQTPRYLIKTRGQQVTLSCSPISGHRSVSWYQQTPGQGLQFLFEYFSETQRNKGNFPGRFSGRQFSNSRSEMNVSTLELGDSALYLCASSLRTSGFLRLASEQFFGPGTRLTVL.